This is a list of T cell receptor beta chains from one sample in a study of T cell responses to AZD1222 COVID-19 vaccine. The data were produced by immunoSEQ multiplex PCR, yet TCRdb's version contains in-frame clones alone and is incomplete. The sample holds approximately 220,000 clones, about 93% seen once. Here the sequenced sample was peripheral blood, taken on day 0 of MenACWY control vaccination. The receptors come from an adult in good health. Each CDR3 is given with its conserved first and last residue. Each record gives: J gene, D gene, V gene, clone size, CDR3 DNA, CDR3 protein. D genes are given only for firm matches. The size entry is marked missing in some rows and otherwise reads once, few, many or a size class.

TRBJ1-3 - TRBV18 once TGTGCCAGCTCACCGAAATCGGGACAAATGGGCACCATATATTTT CASSPKSGQMGTIYF
TRBJ1-1 - TRBV30 - TGTGCCTGGAGACGGACACAAAACACTGAAGCTTTCTTT CAWRRTQNTEAFF
TRBJ1-1 - TRBV6-6 - TGTGCCAGCAGTCCTCCGGGGGTCCCTGAAGCTTTCTTT CASSPPGVPEAFF
TRBJ2-5 TRBD2 TRBV5-6 - TGTGCCAGCAGACGCCGAGCCATGGCTAGCGGGGGGAGGGAGACCCAGTACTTC CASRRRAMASGGRETQYF
TRBJ1-3 - TRBV7-9 - TGTGCCAGCAGCTACAGACAGACCTCTGGAAACACCATATATTTT CASSYRQTSGNTIYF
TRBJ1-1 TRBD1 TRBV4-2 once TGTGCCAGCAGCCAAGTTCCAGGGGGAAACACTGAAGCTTTCTTT CASSQVPGGNTEAFF
TRBJ1-1 - TRBV24-1 - TGTGCCACCAGTGCGAACACTGAAGCTTTCTTT CATSANTEAFF
TRBJ1-2 - TRBV30 - TGTGCCTGGAGTAGTGAGACCAAGCGTGGCGGCTACACCTTC CAWSSETKRGGYTF
TRBJ1-1 - TRBV30 - TGTGCCTGGACGGCGGGTTACACTGAAGCTTTCTTT CAWTAGYTEAFF
TRBJ2-3 TRBD2 TRBV24-1 - TGTGCCACCAGTGATAGCGGGGGCCGCACAGATACGCAGTATTTT CATSDSGGRTDTQYF
TRBJ1-5 TRBD1 TRBV5-1 - TGCGCCAGCAGCCCAACAGGGGGCAATCAGCCCCAGCATTTT CASSPTGGNQPQHF
TRBJ1-1 - TRBV6-5 once TGTGCCAGCCAACGTGGGGGGGGCCCTGAAGCTTTCTTT CASQRGGGPEAFF
TRBJ2-7 TRBD1 TRBV9 once TGTGCCAGCAGCGTAGGGGCGACAGGGGCCTACGAGCAGTACTTC CASSVGATGAYEQYF
TRBJ2-2 TRBD1 TRBV6-1 - TGTGCCAGCAGTGGGACGGGACAGGGGGCGGTAAGGGAGCTGTTTTTT CASSGTGQGAVRELFF
TRBJ2-7 - TRBV7-2 - TGTGCCAGCAGCTCGACCGGGACCTCCTACGAGCAGTACTTC CASSSTGTSYEQYF
TRBJ1-2 - TRBV5-4 - TGTGCCAGCAGCCTTCCCAGGGGCAACTATGGCTACACCTTC CASSLPRGNYGYTF
TRBJ1-2 - TRBV7-9 - TGTGCCAGCAGCTTAGCCCCAGGGGACTATGGCTACACCTTC CASSLAPGDYGYTF
TRBJ2-7 - TRBV11-3 - TGTGCCAGCAGCCCTAGGGGGGACCACGAGCAGTACTTC CASSPRGDHEQYF
TRBJ1-1 - TRBV6-5 - TGTGCCAGCAGTTACGACCTGGGGGCGGCACCTGAAGCTTTCTTT CASSYDLGAAPEAFF
TRBJ1-1 TRBD1 TRBV5-1 - TGCGCCAGCAGCCCCCAGGGGGGGAACACTGAAGCTTTCTTT CASSPQGGNTEAFF
TRBJ1-2 - TRBV2 - TGTGCCAGCAGTGAAATGAGGCGAGGGGTTGGCTACACCTTC CASSEMRRGVGYTF
TRBJ2-2 - TRBV19 - TGTGCCAGTAGTTCTGCGGGACAAAGGAACACCGGGGAGCTGTTTTTT CASSSAGQRNTGELFF
TRBJ1-2 - TRBV12-3/TRBV12-4 - TGTGCCAGCAGTTCCCCGGCGGGCTATGGCTACACCTTC CASSSPAGYGYTF
TRBJ1-2 - TRBV7-8 - TGTGCCAGCAGCCCTCCCCCCCCCGCGCATTCCTATGGCTACACCTTC CASSPPPPAHSYGYTF
TRBJ2-5 - TRBV9 few TGTGCCAGCAGCGTAGGGGTGCAGCAAGAGACCCAGTACTTC CASSVGVQQETQYF
TRBJ1-1 TRBD1 TRBV5-5 - TGTGCCAGCAGCTTGACGGGTCATACAGGGGGCACTGAAGCTTTCTTT CASSLTGHTGGTEAFF
TRBJ1-2 - TRBV2 - TGTGCCAGCAGTGAAGGAGGCGGTTATGGCTACACCTTC CASSEGGGYGYTF
TRBJ2-5 TRBD1 TRBV12-3/TRBV12-4 - TGTGCCAGCAGAACAGGGGGAGAGACCCAGTACTTC CASRTGGETQYF
TRBJ1-2 TRBD1 TRBV9 - TGTGCCAGCAGCGCCGCACAGGGGTTTTTCGGTGGCTACACCTTC CASSAAQGFFGGYTF
TRBJ2-7 - TRBV7-6 - TGTGCCAGCAGCCCGGGTGGCTCCTACGAGCAGTACTTC CASSPGGSYEQYF
TRBJ2-7 TRBD2 TRBV5-1 - TGCGCCAGCAGCTTCGAGCGGGGCGCCTACGAGCAGTACTTC CASSFERGAYEQYF
TRBJ1-2 - TRBV6-2/TRBV6-3 few TGTGCCAGCAGTGGGGGGCCTGGCTACACCTTC CASSGGPGYTF
TRBJ2-3 - TRBV2 - TGTGCCAGTCAAGGGGGGCTAGCGGCAGATACGCAGTATTTT CASQGGLAADTQYF
TRBJ1-1 - TRBV2 - TGTGCCAGCAGTGAAACAGGGCCCACTGAAGCTTTCTTT CASSETGPTEAFF
TRBJ1-2 TRBD1 TRBV23-1 - TGCGCCAGCACAATGATGGGCAGGGGGCGCGGCTATGGCTACACCTTC CASTMMGRGRGYGYTF
TRBJ1-3 TRBD1 TRBV10-2 - TGCGCCAGCAGCGACAGGGGGCTTGGAAACACCATATATTTT CASSDRGLGNTIYF
TRBJ1-3 - TRBV5-5 - TGTGCCAGCAGCCCAGGGGCCGAAAACACCATATATTTT CASSPGAENTIYF
TRBJ1-2 - TRBV5-1 - TGCGCCAGCAGCTTAGGCGGGAATGGCTATGGCTACACCTTC CASSLGGNGYGYTF
TRBJ1-2 - TRBV12-3/TRBV12-4 - TGTGCCAGCAGCCCCGACACCTATGGCTACACCTTC CASSPDTYGYTF
TRBJ2-6 - TRBV7-2 - TGTGCCAGCAGCGCCCTCTCTGGGGCCAACGTCCTGACTTTC CASSALSGANVLTF
TRBJ2-7 TRBD1 TRBV3-1/TRBV3-2 - TGTGCCAGCAGCCCCGGGACAGGGGGCTACGAGCAGTACTTC CASSPGTGGYEQYF
TRBJ1-5 TRBD1 TRBV15 once TGTGCCACCAGCAGAGAGATTACAGGGGCGAGGATTCAGCCCCAGCATTTT CATSREITGARIQPQHF
TRBJ1-5 - TRBV7-2 - TGTGCCAGCAGCTTATTATTGAATCAGCCCCAGCATTTT CASSLLLNQPQHF
TRBJ1-1 TRBD1 TRBV29-1 - TGCAGCGTTGAAGAAAGGGGGCGGTTTCAGACTGAAGCTTTCTTT CSVEERGRFQTEAFF
TRBJ1-1 - TRBV30 - TGTGCCTGGAGTCCTTTAGGGACTGAAGCTTTCTTT CAWSPLGTEAFF
TRBJ1-2 - TRBV28 - TGTGCCAGCAGAGGACAGCCCTATGGCTACACCTTC CASRGQPYGYTF
TRBJ2-5 TRBD2 TRBV27 - TGTGCCAGCAGGGGACTAGCGGGGGCGGGGTGGACCCAGTACTTC CASRGLAGAGWTQYF
TRBJ2-5 TRBD2 TRBV19 - TGTGCCAGTAGTATAACCGGGGGGTGGGGTGAGACCCAGTACTTC CASSITGGWGETQYF
TRBJ1-1 - TRBV5-1 - TGCGCCAGCAGCTTGGAACCGCACATGAACACTGAAGCTTTCTTT CASSLEPHMNTEAFF
TRBJ2-2 - TRBV10-3 - TGTGCCATCAGTGCAATGGGGGGAACGAACACCGGGGAGCTGTTTTTT CAISAMGGTNTGELFF
TRBJ2-1 TRBD1 TRBV19 - TGTGCCAGTAGCCCTCGAGGGGGACAGGGGATAGATGAGCAGTTCTTC CASSPRGGQGIDEQFF
TRBJ1-6 TRBD1 TRBV7-9 - TGTGCCAGCAGCCCGACAGGGGATAATTCACCCCTCCACTTT CASSPTGDNSPLHF
TRBJ2-2 - TRBV9 - TGTGCCAGCAGCGTAGGAGGTCCCGGGGAGCTGTTTTTT CASSVGGPGELFF
TRBJ1-5 TRBD1 TRBV18 - TGTGCCAGCTCACCTGGACAGGGGGCGAGCAATCAGCCCCAGCATTTT CASSPGQGASNQPQHF